A single T cell receptor (beta chain) is shown here with its context. The data originate from a study of CD8+ T cells in alopecia areata. The CDR3 spans 15 residues. Trimming left V 4 bases short and J 0 bases short, with 10 bases between. CDR1 and CDR2 from the germline V gene are SGHDT and YYEEEE. Described treatment: oral pan-JAK inhibitor, 5-10 mg twice daily. Sequencing templates came from extracted RNA that was reverse transcribed into cDNA. The table came from immunoSEQ multiplex PCR; TCRdb's copy has only in-frame clones and leaves some out. The sample lists about 110,000 clones; under 60% were seen once.

The receptor's source is a human donor with alopecia areata. Source: CD8+ T cells sorted from blood, taken at week 24, from a patient treated with tofacitinib. V and J are TRBV5-6 and TRBJ2-2; D not certain. Here the CDR3 reads CASSPVDANTGELFF. The CDR3 DNA is TGTGCCAGCAGCCCCGTGGACGCGAACACCGGGGAGCTGTTTTTT.